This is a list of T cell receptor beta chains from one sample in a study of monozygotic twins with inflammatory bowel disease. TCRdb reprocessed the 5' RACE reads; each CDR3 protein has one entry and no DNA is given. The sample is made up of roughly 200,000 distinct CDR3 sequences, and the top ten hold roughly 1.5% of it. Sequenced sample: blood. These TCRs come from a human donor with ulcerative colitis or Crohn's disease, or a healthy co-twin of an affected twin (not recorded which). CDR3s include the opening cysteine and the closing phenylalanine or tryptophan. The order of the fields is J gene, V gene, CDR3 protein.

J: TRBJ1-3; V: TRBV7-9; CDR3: CASSHTGAGNTIYF
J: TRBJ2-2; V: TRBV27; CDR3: CASSFRATGELFF
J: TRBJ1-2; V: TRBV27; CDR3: CASKEVNREYGYTF
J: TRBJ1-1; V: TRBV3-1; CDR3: CASSRSGQGFSGTEAFF
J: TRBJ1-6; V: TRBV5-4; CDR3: CASSLEGGTSPLHF
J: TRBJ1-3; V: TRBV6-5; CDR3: CASSYSRVAGNTIYF
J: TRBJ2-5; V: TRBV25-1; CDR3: CASSEGLAGGQETQYF
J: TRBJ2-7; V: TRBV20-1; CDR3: CSARFEVGEGPSYEQYF
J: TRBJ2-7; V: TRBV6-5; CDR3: CASSYSIQGPQTYEQYF
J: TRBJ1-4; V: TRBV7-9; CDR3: CASSSRGEGPGKLFF
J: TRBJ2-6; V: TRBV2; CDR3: CASKVLISGANVLTF
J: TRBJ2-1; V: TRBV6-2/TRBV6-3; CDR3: CASRNRQVLYHNEQFF
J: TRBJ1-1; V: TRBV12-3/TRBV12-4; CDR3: CASSLIWGEGNTEAFF
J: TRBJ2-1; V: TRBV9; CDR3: CASSEQLNEQFF
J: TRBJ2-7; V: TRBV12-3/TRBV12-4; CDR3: CASSPGDRVDEQYF
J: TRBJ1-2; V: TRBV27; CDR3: CASSPLDRRLLYTF
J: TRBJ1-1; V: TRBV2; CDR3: CASRPPARGGLGEAFF
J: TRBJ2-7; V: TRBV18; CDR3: CASSARQGTYYEQYF
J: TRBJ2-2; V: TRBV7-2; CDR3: CASIPRRGGELFF
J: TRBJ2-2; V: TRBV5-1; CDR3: CASSLGQGFTGELFF
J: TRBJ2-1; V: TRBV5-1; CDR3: CASSFFSGELYNEQFF
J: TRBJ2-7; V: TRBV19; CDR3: CATSRQGDYEQYF
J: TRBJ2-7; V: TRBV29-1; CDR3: CSVGGDSYSYEQYF
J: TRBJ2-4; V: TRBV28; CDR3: CASSLPGVDIQYF